The 26 T cell receptor beta chains given below trace back to one sample, sequenced in a study of CD8 T cells in ankylosing spondylitis. MiXCR was run by TCRdb on the 5' RACE reads, yielding one entry per CDR3 protein. Among 200,000 to 250,000 distinct CDR3 sequences listed, approximately 7.3% were seen once. Their antigens remain unidentified. Notes on the study in general: In ankylosing spondylitis blood, a motif of fewer than 10 highly homologous TCR beta variants appeared characteristic.

Sample: blood, either unsorted or a sorted T cell fraction (not recorded which). The receptors originated from a male donor with ankylosing spondylitis.

The rearrangement uses TRBV28 and TRBJ2-1, with a tentative D call TRBD1 (5 bases). The CDR3 covers 13 residues. Germline V lookup: CDR1 MDHEN, CDR2 SYDVKM. The V end lost 6 bases, the J end lost 9 bases, and 15 bases lay between the germline ends. DNA of the CDR3: TGTGCCAGCAGCCTGGTCAGGGTTCGTGAGCAGTTCTTC. It translates to CASSLVRVREQFF.

V gene TRBV7-2 combines with J gene TRBJ2-5; the match to TRBD2 covers 13 bases. CDR3 length equals 19 residues. CDR1 and CDR2 from the germline V gene are SGHTA and FQGNSA. V was pared by 3 bases and J by 3 bases, with 13 bases of the junction left unmatched. The chain's CDR3 is CASSFAGLAGEREKETQYF. The CDR3 nucleotides are TGTGCCAGCAGCTTCGCTGGACTAGCGGGAGAAAGGGAGAAAGAGACCCAGTACTTC.

Details on this clonotype: Just one base apart from a much larger clone, this may be a read error. The chain joins TRBV20-1 to TRBJ2-7, with D maybe TRBD2 (6 bases). The CDR3 runs 12 residues. Germline V CDR1 and CDR2: DFQATT, SNEGSKA (reference sequence). In DNA, the CDR3 is TGCAGTGCTGGAGACGGAGGGTTCGAGCAGTACTTC. Encoded protein: CSAGDGGFEQYF.

This clonotype has a handful of counts. The chain has TRBV7-6 and TRBJ2-7; D is ambiguous. The V end was cut by 2 bases, the J end by 3 bases, with 8 bases between. CDR3 length: 13 amino acids. Looked up from germline, CDR1 is SGHVS and CDR2 is FNYEAQ. The chain's CDR3 is CASSLSIGYEQYF. The CDR3, as DNA: TGTGCCAGCAGCTTAAGTATAGGCTACGAGCAGTACTTC. Based on the CDR3 plus reference TRBV7-6 and TRBJ2-7, the full variable domain is GAGVSQSPRYKVTKRGQDVALRCDPISGHVSLYWYRQALGQGPEFLTYFNYEAQQDKSGLPNDRFSAERPEGSISTLTIQRTEQRDSAMYRCASSLSIGYEQYFGPGTRLTVT.

This clonotype was counted between two and nine times. CDR3 nucleotide sequence: TGCAGCGTTGAAGATCACCGAGGTCCCGTTTACGAGCAGTACTTC. It is translated as CSVEDHRGPVYEQYF. This chain connects TRBV29-1 to TRBJ2-7; no definite D call. In germline, CDR1 is SQVTM, CDR2 ANQGSEA. Trimming removed 0 bases at V and 4 bases at J, with 16 bases between. This CDR3 is built from 15 residues.

This clonotype was found many times. The V and J genes are TRBV24-1 and TRBJ2-5; D might be TRBD1 (5 bases). The CDR3 contains 15 residues. The V gene's germline CDR1 is KGHDR and CDR2 SFDVKD. Trimming shortened V by 4 bases and J by 3 bases, and 14 bases separated the two germline ends. The CDR3 region is CATSDSGFREETQYF. CDR3 DNA: TGTGCCACCAGTGACTCAGGGTTTCGGGAAGAGACCCAGTACTTC.

Regarding this clonotype: The germline gene is not matched at one end of the junction; a read error may be the cause. The gene calls are TRBV5-6 and TRBJ2-7; D is perhaps TRBD2 (5 bases). CDR1 is SGHDT, CDR2 YYEEEE, per germline. The CDR3 has 14 residues. CDR3 nucleotides: TGTGCCAGTAGCTCCCCGGGGTTTGTTTACGAGCAGTACTTC. It is translated as CASSSPGFVYEQYF.

This clonotype has a count of ten or more. The chain carries TRBV29-1 and TRBJ1-1; no reliable D call. There are 11 residues in the CDR3. Germline CDR1 and CDR2: SQVTM and ANQGSEA. The germline V and J ends were trimmed by 7 bases and 2 bases, with 8 bases remaining between them. In nucleotides, the CDR3 is TGCAGCGCTGACCTCAACACTGAAGCTTTCTTT. Its translation: CSADLNTEAFF.

This chain joins TRBV6-2 or TRBV6-3 and TRBJ2-7; tentatively, D is TRBD2 (6 bases). Germline loops: CDR1 MNHEY, CDR2 SVGEGT. Trimming cost V 2 bases and J 3 bases, with 11 bases left between them. This CDR3 has 14 residues. CDR3 sequence: CASSYPGLLYEQYF. CDR3 DNA sequence: TGTGCCAGCAGTTACCCGGGACTTCTCTACGAGCAGTACTTC.

The sample holds many counts of this clonotype. The chain carries TRBV3-1 and TRBJ1-1, with no clear D. CDR3 size: 17 residues. Germline V CDR1 and CDR2: LGHDT, YNNKEL (reference sequence). The ends were cut back, 0 bases at V and 3 bases at J, with 17 bases in the middle. CDR3 sequence reads: CASSQEGIRTVDTEAFF. The DNA of the CDR3 is TGTGCCAGCAGCCAAGAAGGGATTCGGACGGTGGACACTGAAGCTTTCTTT.

The chain links TRBV11-1 to TRBJ2-1; TRBD2 matches 7 bases. The germline gives CDR1 SGHAT, CDR2 FQDESV (reference sequence). V gave up 3 bases and J gave up 2 bases; unmatched junction bases: 7. The CDR3 consists of 16 residues. CDR3 region: CASSLVVAGTYNEQFF. In DNA, the CDR3 is TGTGCCAGCAGCTTGGTGGTAGCGGGTACCTACAATGAGCAGTTCTTC. Together with reference TRBV11-1 and TRBJ2-1, the CDR3 gives the full variable domain: EAEVAQSPRYKITEKSQAVAFWCDPISGHATLYWYRQILGQGPELLVQFQDESVVDDSQLPKDRFSAERLKGVDSTLKIQPAELGDSAMYLCASSLVVAGTYNEQFFGPGTRLTVL.

Of note for this clonotype: With a much larger clone just one base away, this may be a read error. The CDR3 bases are TGTGCCAGCAGTACGACAGGGTTCTATATCGAGAAGTACTTC. This sequence encodes CASSTTGFYIEKYF. This chain links TRBV28 with TRBJ2-7; 7 bases align to TRBD1. CDR3 length equals 14 residues. The V gene's germline CDR1 is MDHEN and CDR2 SYDVKM. Together with reference TRBV28 and TRBJ2-7, the CDR3 gives the full variable domain: DVKVTQSSRYLVKRTGEKVFLECVQDMDHENMFWYRQDPGLGLRLIYFSYDVKMKEKGDIPEGYSVSREKKERFSLILESASTNQTSMYLCASSTTGFYIEKYFGPGTRLTVT.

This clonotype was counted a few times. Since a much larger clone is just one base distant, this may be a read error. CDR3 in DNA: TGTGCCAGCAGCTTAGACAGGACTGAAGCTTTCTTT. It encodes CASSLDRTEAFF. The V gene is TRBV11-1, the J gene TRBJ1-1, with a possible D match to TRBD1 (5 bases). Between the trimmed V and J ends, which lost 1 base and 5 bases, there was a span of 5 bases. CDR1 and CDR2 from the germline V gene are SGHAT and FQDESV (reference sequence). The CDR3 has 12 amino acids.

The chain recombines TRBV15 with TRBJ2-1; D not resolved. The CDR3 has 15 residues. The germline V and J ends were trimmed by 1 base and 3 bases, with 10 bases remaining between them. Germline V gene data show CDR1 as LNHNV and CDR2 as YYDKDF (reference sequence). CDR3 in amino acids: CATSRGLTRYNEQFF. In nucleotides, the CDR3 is TGTGCCACCAGCAGAGGGCTGACCCGCTACAATGAGCAGTTCTTC.

This clonotype has at least ten counts. The V gene is TRBV2, the J gene TRBJ2-5; TRBD1 aligns across 12 bases. V was clipped by 8 bases and J by 6 bases; unmatched bases: 19. The CDR3 loop spans 18 amino acids. Germline values: CDR1 SNHLY, CDR2 FYNNEI. CDR3 nucleotides: TGTGCCAGCCGTACCACAGATCCGGGACAGGGGGCGATAAAGACCCAGTACTTC. Translated: CASRTTDPGQGAIKTQYF.

The gene calls are TRBV6-1 and TRBJ2-7; maybe TRBD1 (5 bases). The V and J ends lost 3 bases and 1 base respectively, with 10 bases between them. From germline, CDR1 is MNHNS and CDR2 SASEGT. The length of the CDR3 is 14 residues. In DNA form, the CDR3 reads TGTGCCAGCAGTGATCGACAGAATTCCTACGAGCAGTACTTC. It is translated as CASSDRQNSYEQYF.

The table lists this clonotype with a few counts. The V and J genes are TRBV20-1 and TRBJ2-7, with 7 bases fitting TRBD1. Germline V gene lookup returns CDR1 DFQATT and CDR2 SNEGSKA (reference sequence). Losses at the gene ends were 3 bases for V and 2 bases for J; bases not matched to a gene: 13. This CDR3 comprises 16 residues. CDR3 sequence (DNA): TGCAGTGCTAGGTACGACGAGGGGACAGTTCCCTACGAGCAGTACTTC. Protein: CSARYDEGTVPYEQYF.

V gene TRBV28 combines with J gene TRBJ2-7; tentatively, D is TRBD2 (6 bases). Germline-derived CDR1 and CDR2 are MDHEN and SYDVKM. CDR3 length: 13 residues. V lost 4 bases, J lost 12 bases, and 19 bases lay in between. DNA for the CDR3: TGTGCCAGCAGTTCTCCAGGCGGGGAACGGGGGTACTTC. Protein: CASSSPGGERGYF.

This clonotype has a handful of counts. This chain uses TRBV15 with TRBJ1-1; 9 bases match TRBD1. The V and J ends lost 3 bases and 3 bases, in that order; junction bases with no gene match: 8. In germline, CDR1 is LNHNV, CDR2 YYDKDF (reference sequence). CDR3 length: 16 amino acids. The CDR3 DNA sequence: TGTGCCACCAGCAGGGGGACAGGGATAATTCACACTGAAGCTTTCTTT. Its translation: CATSRGTGIIHTEAFF.

This clonotype has a count of ten or more. The rearrangement links TRBV3-1 to TRBJ2-3, with TRBD2 matching 10 bases. Germline CDR1 and CDR2: LGHDT and YNNKEL (reference sequence). J gave up 7 bases and V 2 bases, and 9 bases lay outside the gene matches. The CDR3 has 16 residues. The CDR3 DNA sequence: TGTGCCAGCAGCCAACGAGCGGGGGGGCGGTTCAATACGCAGTATTTT. This gives the protein CASSQRAGGRFNTQYF.

V is TRBV7-2 and J is TRBJ2-7; the D is unclear. The CDR3 runs 14 residues. V was cut by 4 bases and J by 3 bases, with 13 bases left in between. CDR1 and CDR2 from the germline V gene are SGHTA and FQGNSA. This CDR3 is CASSSELVIYEQYF. CDR3 coding DNA: TGTGCCAGCAGCTCCGAACTCGTAATCTACGAGCAGTACTTC.

As for this clonotype: An end of the junction differs from the germline gene, which may be a read error. V is TRBV12-3 or TRBV12-4 and J is TRBJ1-2; the D gene is possibly TRBD1 (5 bases). This CDR3 is built from 14 residues. CDR3 in DNA: TGTGCCACCACATTAACCGGGGCGACTAACGGCTACCCCTTC. It encodes CATTLTGATNGYPF.

This clonotype showed up many times. The chain links TRBV6-2 or TRBV6-3 to TRBJ2-7, with D unresolved. This CDR3 spans 16 amino acids. In germline, CDR1 is MNHEY, CDR2 SVGEGT. The V end lost 4 bases, the J end lost 1 base, and 17 bases lay between the germline ends. The CDR3 bases are TGTGCCAGCAGTTCCCCCCCCTCGTCATTTTCCTACGAGCAGTACTTC. It specifies CASSSPPSSFSYEQYF.

This clonotype was detected ten times or more. The genes are TRBV7-9 and TRBJ1-2; 9 nucleotides line up with TRBD1. This CDR3 region has 14 residues. After removal of 5 bases from V and 4 bases from J, the junction contained 5 bases not matched to a gene. Germline CDR1 SEHNR, CDR2 FQNEAQ (reference sequence). CDR3: CASSRQGVPYGYTF. The CDR3 nucleotides are TGTGCCAGCAGCAGACAGGGGGTCCCCTATGGCTACACCTTC.

This clonotype was counted many times. This chain uses TRBV12-3 or TRBV12-4 with TRBJ2-3, with D uncertain. This CDR3 is built from 13 residues. Trimming took off 3 bases at V and 4 bases at J, with 8 bases between the two ends. CDR3 sequence (DNA): TGTGCCAGCAGTTTTTTTGACCCAGATACGCAGTATTTT. Translated, it gives CASSFFDPDTQYF.

The V call is TRBV5-4, the J call TRBJ1-3; 7 bases agree with TRBD1. This CDR3 spans 16 amino acids. J lost 0 bases, V lost 3 bases, and 6 bases had no gene match. CDR1 SGHNT and CDR2 YYREEE come from the germline V gene (reference sequence). This CDR3 is CASSSGGTASGNTIYF. The CDR3, as DNA: TGTGCCAGCAGCTCGGGAGGGACAGCCTCTGGAAACACCATATATTTT.